This TCR beta chain emerged from a study of cytomegalovirus exposure and HLA in healthy donors. General study points: It has been reported that TCR beta sequences accurately predicted the HLA-A and HLA-B alleles of most subjects. Among TCR beta chains, those listed as cytomegalovirus-associated numbered over 150. Roughly uniform sequencing depth across donors was assumed, possibly incorrectly. Highest at DRB1 and lowest at HLA-C, TCR association rates differed among HLA loci in a later analysis.

Regarding this clone: The antigen remains unidentified.

The V gene's germline CDR1 is SGHRS and CDR2 YFSETQ. This CDR3 contains 13 residues. Trimming left V 3 bases short and J 2 bases short, with 8 bases between. PCR primers comprised 60 Vbeta and 13 Jbeta primers. Data came from immunoSEQ multiplex PCR; TCRdb stores just in-frame clones and leaves some out. The sample records fewer than 250,000 clones, 65% to 75% being singletons. This receptor was obtained from a young woman in good health and CMV-seronegative. The sequenced sample consisted of PBMCs. The V and J genes are TRBV5-1 and TRBJ1-2; D is possibly TRBD1 (5 bases). CDR3 nucleotide sequence: TGCGCCAGCAGCTCGGCAGGGAACTATGGCTACACCTTC. As protein: CASSSAGNYGYTF.